The clone carrying this TCR beta chain was counted only a few times. Per the study methods: The assay estimated nucleated cells by amplifying reference gene primers. Only in-frame clones appear in the TCRdb table, and some are missing; sequencing was by immunoSEQ multiplex PCR. Clonal size and the V and J genes are those of that table, whereas D and trimming came from the DNA. The sample consists of just over 95,000 clones, around 76% of them appearing once. The CDR3 runs 13 residues. Germline lookup yields CDR1 KGHSH and CDR2 LQKENI. V lost 0 bases, J lost 7 bases, and 7 bases lay in between. The data are from a study of blood T cell repertoires in COVID-19. Across the study: Samples representing acute and convalescent COVID-19 were sourced from the United States, Italy and Spain. The analysed material was cDNA or gDNA that came from T cells, B-cell-depleted T cells, or PBMCs.

Sample: peripheral blood. J is TRBJ1-5 and V is TRBV18, with D unclear. The source of this sequence is a man of 80 years or more with acute or convalescent COVID-19. CDR3 protein: CASSPPGGQPQHF. DNA of the CDR3: TGTGCCAGCTCACCACCGGGAGGGCAGCCCCAGCATTTT.